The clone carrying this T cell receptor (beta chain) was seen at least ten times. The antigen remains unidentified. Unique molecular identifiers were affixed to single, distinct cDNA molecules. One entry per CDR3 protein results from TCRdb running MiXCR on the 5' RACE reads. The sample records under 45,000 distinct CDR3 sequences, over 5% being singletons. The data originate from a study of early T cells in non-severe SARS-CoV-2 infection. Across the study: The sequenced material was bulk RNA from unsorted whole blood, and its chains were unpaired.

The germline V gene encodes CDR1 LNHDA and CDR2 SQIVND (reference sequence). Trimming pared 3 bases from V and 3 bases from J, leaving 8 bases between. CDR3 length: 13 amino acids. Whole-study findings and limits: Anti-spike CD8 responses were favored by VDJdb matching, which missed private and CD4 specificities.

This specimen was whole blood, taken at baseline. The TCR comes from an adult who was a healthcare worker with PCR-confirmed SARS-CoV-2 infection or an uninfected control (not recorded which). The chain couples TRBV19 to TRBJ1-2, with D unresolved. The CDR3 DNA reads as TGTGCCAGTAGTATTTGGGAAGACTATGGCTACACCTTC. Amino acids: CASSIWEDYGYTF.